This T cell receptor beta chain was documented in a study of Ad26.COV2.S vaccination and SARS-CoV-2 variants (dated by TCRdb to the early 2020s). Regarding the research as a whole: Donors in the vaccine arm were drawn from COV1001, a phase I-IIa trial of Ad26.COV2.S in healthy adults that was multicentre, randomized, double-blind and placebo-controlled. Ad26.COV2.S was administered intramuscularly at 5 x 10^10 or 1 x 10^11 viral particles, either as a single shot or as two shots given 56 days apart. TCRbeta repertoire sequencing served as the tool for gauging how specific and how broad the SARS-CoV-2-reactive T cell receptors were following Ad26.COV2.S vaccination. The TCR-sequenced set comprised around 30 samples: around 20 Ad26.COV2.S vaccine recipients, 5 placebo recipients and 8 SARS-CoV-2 convalescent individuals. Trial participants were randomized into five groups of five, in which low-dose or high-dose Ad26.COV2.S was given once or twice, or placebo was given on both occasions. Blinding of investigators to trial group allocation was maintained during experiments and outcome assessment. The full study reports these points: The study lacked the statistical power to compare responses across vaccine doses or regimens. After vaccination, substantial breadth of spike-specific CD8+ and CD4+ T cell responses was reported. Vaccine and placebo recipients had comparable non-spike TCR breadth, which fits with the vaccine containing only spike. Spike-specific TCR breadth was higher in Ad26.COV2.S recipients than in placebo recipients (P = 0.0014). The authors noted that the TCR breadth and depth analyses may have underestimated total T cell responses.

Interpreted using the paper, the treatment or condition label stands for: around 19 received Ad26.COV2.S at low or high dose, single or two shots; several received placebo; per-sample allocation not given. For vaccine and placebo recipients, the sequenced repertoires came from samples collected on day 63 after the first injection. Cohort 1b enrolled 20 to 30 adults aged 18-55 years at a single site in Boston, USA, between 29 July and 7 August 2020. Ad26.COV2.S was a replication-incompetent adenovirus type 26 vector expressing a prefusion-stabilized SARS-CoV-2 spike protein from the original Wuhan strain. V is reduced by 7 bases and J by 0 bases, leaving a spacing of 12 bases between them. Reading the germline V gene (reference sequence) gives CDR1 LNHDA and CDR2 SQIVND. The CDR3 runs 15 amino acids, cysteine and phenylalanine included. The retained sequence is limited to the CDR3, 45 bases, with the frame set at the first base.

The immunoSEQ Assay was used to sequence TCRbeta CDR3 regions. After extraction, genomic DNA underwent amplification by bias-controlled multiplex PCR, followed by high-throughput sequencing. The paper's data handling went like this. Collapsing and filtering of sequences were performed to quantify the absolute abundance of each unique TCRbeta CDR3 region. T cell fraction was estimated by normalization of TCRbeta template counts to usable DNA, with usable DNA being measured through amplification of reference genes present in all nucleated cells. Repertoire TCRs were annotated as SARS-CoV-2-specific by exact matching of V gene, CDR3 amino acid sequence and J gene to a known reactive TCR set. The reference SARS-CoV-2 TCR set was derived from MIRA and filtered for enrichment in COVID-19-positive ImmuneCODE repertoires, a step that removed public or cross-reactive TCRs. Using the MIRA antigens, annotated TCRs were further analysed by specific ORF or by position within an ORF. Breadth was defined as annotated unique rearrangements over total unique productive rearrangements; depth was the summed frequency of those rearrangements. TCR breadth was compared between groups using two-sided Wilcoxon rank-sum tests. The immuneACCESS repertoire file appears here via TCRdb, limited to in-frame rearrangements. These files lack a portion of the clones; in checked studies, under half of the deficit traces to unresolved V genes, and the cause of the others is not known. The DNA was the basis for D and trimming; V, J and clone size are from that table. This sample is represented by hundreds of thousands of clones; less than 90% of them were singletons. The ten biggest clones cover about 6.4% of the sample.

Notes on this clone: It lacks a known antigen. Per-base qualities were not stored, and no clone one base away is much larger.

In this chain, TRBV19 is recombined with TRBJ2-2; the D region possibly corresponds to TRBD1 (5 bases align). Here the sequenced sample was peripheral blood, taken in a trial of Ad26.COV2.S vaccine versus placebo. The clonotype was recovered from a person aged 18-60 years who received the Ad26.COV2.S COVID-19 vaccine or a placebo. The DNA reads as follows: TGTGCCAGTATTAGGGGCGGCGCGAACACCGGGGAGCTGTTTTTT. Translation gives CASIRGGANTGELFF.